These 31 T cell receptor beta chains came from one sample sequenced in a study of cytomegalovirus exposure and HLA in healthy donors. Sequenced by immunoSEQ multiplex PCR; TCRdb stores in-frame clones only, minus some. Among about 360,000 clones, roughly 90% were seen once, and the ten largest hold 0.83%. Sequenced material: PBMCs. The receptor source for this set is a woman aged 18-29 years in good health and CMV-seronegative.

The gene calls are TRBV5-1 and TRBJ2-7, with 7 bases fitting TRBD1. The junction had 12 bases not matched to a gene; V was cut back by 4 bases and J by 5 bases. Germline V lookup: CDR1 SGHRS, CDR2 YFSETQ. The CDR3 runs to 15 residues. The CDR3 DNA follows: TGCGCCAGCAGCGCATACAGGGGAGCAAGGGACGAGCAGTACTTC. Encoded protein: CASSAYRGARDEQYF.

The rearrangement links TRBV27 to TRBJ1-1, with 7 bases lining up with TRBD1. Germline V gene lookup returns CDR1 MNHEY and CDR2 SMNVEV (reference sequence). Germline trimming cut 3 bases from V and 4 bases from J; bases unmatched to any gene: 2. The CDR3 is made up of 13 amino acids. The DNA for the CDR3 is TGTGCCAGCAGTTTTAGGGGGCTCACTGAAGCTTTCTTT. It is translated as CASSFRGLTEAFF.

The chain recombines TRBV6-6 with TRBJ1-5; TRBD1 matches at 8 bases. This CDR3 is 16 amino acids long. Trimming took 2 bases from V and 6 from J; bases not matched to a gene: 9. Germline V gives CDR1 MNHNY, CDR2 SVGAGI (reference sequence). The CDR3 nucleotides read TGTGCCAGCAGTTACGGACTAGACAGGGGTGCTCAGCCCCAGCATTTT. Translated: CASSYGLDRGAQPQHF.

The chain employs TRBV7-2 and TRBJ2-1, with D possibly TRBD2 on 6 matching bases. In germline, CDR1 is SGHTA, CDR2 FQGNSA. Trimming cost V 4 bases and J 7 bases, with 11 bases left between them. The CDR3 is made up of 13 amino acids. The CDR3 is CASSSRAGNEQFF. CDR3 nucleotides: TGTGCCAGCAGCTCCCGGGCGGGGAATGAGCAGTTCTTC. Filled out from reference TRBV7-2 and TRBJ2-1, the complete variable domain reads GAGVSQSPSNKVTEKGKDVELRCDPISGHTALYWYRQSLGQGLEFLIYFQGNSAPDKSGLPSDRFSAERTGGSVSTLTIQRTQQEDSAVYLCASSSRAGNEQFFGPGTRLTVL.

This chain links TRBV28 with TRBJ2-2; TRBD1 might be the D (5 bases). CDR3 length equals 15 residues. Trimming left V 1 base short and J 2 bases short, with 8 bases between. The V gene's germline CDR1 is MDHEN and CDR2 SYDVKM. The DNA of the CDR3 is TGTGCCAGCAGTTTATTGGGGCTCAACACCGGGGAGCTGTTTTTT. This translates into CASSLLGLNTGELFF.

The chain has TRBV5-1 and TRBJ2-3; TRBD2 matches 13 bases. The CDR3 covers 17 residues. CDR1 and CDR2 (germline): SGHRS, YFSETQ. V trimming: 2 bases; J trimming: 2 bases; junction bases outside the gene matches: 5. The CDR3 loop is CASSLGLAGVFTDTQYF. DNA for the CDR3: TGCGCCAGCAGCTTAGGACTAGCGGGAGTCTTCACAGATACGCAGTATTTT.

Only one count was recorded for this clone. V usage is TRBV2 and J usage is TRBJ1-1; the D gene is possibly TRBD1 (6 bases). Germline V gives CDR1 SNHLY, CDR2 FYNNEI. The CDR3 runs 17 residues. V was pared by 2 bases and J by 3 bases, with 19 bases between. CDR3 region: CASSERGQGFFYTEAFF. The CDR3 coding sequence is TGTGCCAGCAGTGAACGGGGTCAGGGGTTTTTTTACACTGAAGCTTTCTTT. Filled out from reference TRBV2 and TRBJ1-1, the complete variable domain reads EPEVTQTPSHQVTQMGQEVILRCVPISNHLYFYWYRQILGQKVEFLVSFYNNEISEKSEIFDDQFSVERPDGSNFTLKIRSTKLEDSAMYFCASSERGQGFFYTEAFFGQGTRLTVV.

Turning to this clone: Other DNA sequences of this sample code for an identical CDR3. The rearrangement joins TRBV11-1 to TRBJ1-1, with D maybe TRBD1 (6 bases). The CDR3 spans 14 residues. Trimming took off 1 base at V and 4 bases at J, with 10 bases between the two ends. Per the germline V gene, CDR1 is SGHAT and CDR2 is FQDESV (reference sequence). As DNA, the CDR3 is TGTGCCAGCAGCTTAGACAGGGTGGGCACTGAAGCTTTCTTT. Translation: CASSLDRVGTEAFF.

V usage is TRBV4-2 and J usage is TRBJ1-2, with 9 bases that match TRBD1. The CDR3 is 16 amino acids. Unmatched junction bases numbered 8, after V lost 0 bases and J lost 6 bases. CDR1 and CDR2 (germline): LGHNA, YNFKEQ. This chain's CDR3 is CASSQDLGTGLNGYTF. The CDR3 bases are TGTGCCAGCAGCCAAGATCTCGGGACAGGGCTAAATGGCTACACCTTC.

V is TRBV27 and J is TRBJ2-7, with D hard to call. CDR3 length equals 13 residues. The germline V gene encodes CDR1 MNHEY and CDR2 SMNVEV (reference sequence). Trimming took 7 bases from V and 3 from J, leaving 13 bases between them. The CDR3 reads CASTPHGGYEQYF. The CDR3 DNA sequence: TGTGCCAGCACTCCCCACGGCGGCTACGAGCAGTACTTC.

The chain recombines TRBV30 with TRBJ2-7, with a tentative D call TRBD1 (5 bases). Germline loops: CDR1 GTSNPN, CDR2 SVGIG (reference sequence). CDR3 size: 14 residues. Trimming removed 4 bases at V and 0 bases at J, with 13 bases between. CDR3 in amino acids: CAWTPQGSSYEQYF. The CDR3 nucleotides are TGTGCCTGGACTCCCCAGGGTAGCTCCTACGAGCAGTACTTC.

DNA of the CDR3: TGTGCCATCAGTGGGGGTACCGGGACAGGATCTGGCTACACCTTC. This codes for CAISGGTGTGSGYTF. The J gene is TRBJ1-2, the V gene TRBV10-3, with 8 bases identical to TRBD1. V shed 4 bases, J shed 7 bases, and the junction held 11 bases outside the gene matches. The germline CDR1 and CDR2 sequences are ENHRY and SYGVKD. CDR3 length: 15 amino acids.

The gene calls are TRBV5-4 and TRBJ2-1; tentatively, D is TRBD2 (7 bases). Trimming left V 6 bases short and J 0 bases short, with 16 bases between. The CDR3 sequence is 16 residues long. Germline values: CDR1 SGHNT, CDR2 YYREEE (reference sequence). The CDR3 sequence is CASNPTGGSSYNEQFF. CDR3 bases: TGTGCCAGCAACCCTACGGGGGGCAGCTCCTACAATGAGCAGTTCTTC.

The chain carries TRBV7-2 and TRBJ1-2; TRBD1 matches at 10 bases. The length of the CDR3 is 13 residues. V dropped 6 bases and J dropped 8; count of bases not matched to a gene: 6. Per the germline V gene, CDR1 is SGHTA and CDR2 is FQGNSA. CDR3 nucleotides: TGTGCCAGCAGTACGACAGGGGGCGCAGGCTACACCTTC. This translates into CASSTTGGAGYTF.

This rearrangement joins TRBV6-1 to TRBJ2-7; TRBD1 matches 8 bases. This CDR3 comprises 15 residues. Germline V gene sequence: CDR1 MNHNS, CDR2 SASEGT. Losses at the gene ends were 4 bases for V and 5 bases for J; bases not matched to a gene: 10. This CDR3 reads CASSGFGAGGHEQYF. The CDR3, as DNA: TGTGCCAGCAGTGGGTTCGGGGCAGGGGGCCACGAGCAGTACTTC.

This clone was recorded once. The genes are TRBV27 and TRBJ2-2, with D unclear. This CDR3 is 13 amino acids long. V was cut by 6 bases and J by 5 bases, with 10 bases left in between. Germline assignment: CDR1 MNHEY and CDR2 SMNVEV (reference sequence). CDR3 in amino acids: CASSRLKTGELFF. CDR3 nucleotide sequence: TGTGCCAGCAGCCGACTTAAGACCGGGGAGCTGTTTTTT.

This clone came up a few times. The gene calls are TRBV18 and TRBJ2-7; possibly TRBD2 for D (6 bases). Germline V gene lookup returns CDR1 KGHSH and CDR2 LQKENI. The CDR3 runs to 13 residues. The V end lost 6 bases, the J end lost 3 bases, and 12 bases lay between the germline ends. This CDR3 is CASSRGGIYEQYF. CDR3 bases: TGTGCCAGCTCCCGGGGCGGGATCTACGAGCAGTACTTC.

The rearrangement joins TRBV30 to TRBJ2-3, with TRBD2 matching over 13 bases. The CDR3 contains 15 residues. Germline CDR1 and CDR2: GTSNPN and SVGIG (reference sequence). The V and J ends lost 1 base and 3 bases, in that order; junction bases with no gene match: 1. This chain's CDR3 is CAWSETSGRTDTQYF. In nucleotides, the CDR3 is TGTGCCTGGAGTGAGACTAGCGGGAGGACAGATACGCAGTATTTT. Looking up the rest from reference TRBV30 and TRBJ2-3 gives the full variable domain: SQTIHQWPATLVQPVGSPLSLECTVEGTSNPNLYWYRQAAGRGLQLLFYSVGIGQISSEVPQNLSASRPQDRQFILSSKKLLLSDSGFYLCAWSETSGRTDTQYFGPGTRLTVL.

The genes are TRBV30 and TRBJ2-7; TRBD1 matches 8 bases. In germline, CDR1 is GTSNPN, CDR2 SVGIG (reference sequence). V was clipped by 8 bases and J by 6 bases; unmatched bases: 12. The CDR3 totals 13 residues. CDR3 residues: CAGENRGDGEQYF. The CDR3, as DNA: TGTGCCGGGGAAAACAGGGGGGATGGCGAGCAGTACTTC.

This clone was picked up one time. The chain is built from TRBV28 and TRBJ1-1; 10 nucleotides match TRBD1. Germline CDR1 reads MDHEN; CDR2 reads SYDVKM. The CDR3 totals 15 residues. V shed 4 bases and J 3 bases; nucleotides not matched to a gene: 5. CDR3 sequence reads: CASSSVGTGDTEAFF. The CDR3, as DNA: TGTGCCAGCAGTTCGGTAGGGACAGGGGACACTGAAGCTTTCTTT.

The V call is TRBV15, the J call TRBJ2-3; TRBD1 is a possible D gene (5 bases). From germline, CDR1 is LNHNV and CDR2 YYDKDF (reference sequence). The CDR3 is 15 residues long. V gave up 0 bases and J gave up 7 bases, with 14 bases separating them. The CDR3: CATSRDMDNRYTQYF. The DNA of the CDR3 is TGTGCCACCAGCAGAGATATGGACAATAGGTATACGCAGTATTTT.

The chain uses TRBV10-3 and TRBJ2-6, with D perhaps TRBD2 (6 bases). V was cut by 8 bases and J by 4 bases, with 21 bases left in between. CDR3 length: 17 residues. Germline CDR1 is ENHRY and CDR2 is SYGVKD. Written as DNA, the CDR3 is TGTGCCATCGGGGAGGTTGGTGTCGGGGCCGGGGCCAACGTCCTGACTTTC. Protein sequence: CAIGEVGVGAGANVLTF.

V is TRBV7-6 and J is TRBJ2-2; D call uncertain. The CDR3 runs 13 residues. V was clipped by 0 bases and J by 6 bases, with 5 bases between them. CDR1 is SGHVS, CDR2 FNYEAQ, per germline. CDR3 nucleotides: TGTGCCAGCAGCTTAGCCCTATCCGGGGAGCTGTTTTTT. Translation gives CASSLALSGELFF. The whole variable domain, remainder taken from reference TRBV7-6 and TRBJ2-2, is GAGVSQSPRYKVTKRGQDVALRCDPISGHVSLYWYRQALGQGPEFLTYFNYEAQQDKSGLPNDRFSAERPEGSISTLTIQRTEQRDSAMYRCASSLALSGELFFGEGSRLTVL.

This sequence joins TRBV30 and TRBJ2-1, with 7 nucleotides matching TRBD2. V gave up 0 bases and J gave up 12 bases; unmatched junction bases: 8. CDR1 and CDR2 (germline): GTSNPN, SVGIG (reference sequence). The CDR3 is 13 residues long. CDR3 DNA: TGTGCCTGGAGTGTTAGGTCTAGGGAGGGGCAGTTCTTC. It yields the protein CAWSVRSREGQFF. The variable domain in full, with the rest retrieved from reference TRBV30 and TRBJ2-1, is SQTIHQWPATLVQPVGSPLSLECTVEGTSNPNLYWYRQAAGRGLQLLFYSVGIGQISSEVPQNLSASRPQDRQFILSSKKLLLSDSGFYLCAWSVRSREGQFFGPGTRLTVL.

The chain has TRBV7-9 and TRBJ2-7; maybe TRBD1 (5 bases). CDR3 length: 14 amino acids. The germline V gene encodes CDR1 SEHNR and CDR2 FQNEAQ (reference sequence). Trimming left V 1 base short and J 3 bases short, with 10 bases between. CDR3: CASSLGMGLYEQYF. CDR3 sequence (DNA): TGTGCCAGCAGCTTAGGGATGGGGCTCTACGAGCAGTACTTC.

V is TRBV5-8 and J is TRBJ1-6, with TRBD1 as a possible D gene (6 bases). The length of the CDR3 is 16 residues. The V gene's germline CDR1 is SGHTS and CDR2 YDEGEE. Trimming left V 0 bases short and J 5 bases short, with 12 bases between. The CDR3 coding sequence is TGTGCCAGCAGCTTGGGGACAGTCCCCCATAATTCACCCCTCCACTTT. This codes for CASSLGTVPHNSPLHF.

Comments on this clone: Other nucleotide sequences in the sample specify the same CDR3. The chain carries TRBV30 and TRBJ2-6; TRBD1 matches at 11 bases. Germline CDR1 is GTSNPN and CDR2 is SVGIG (reference sequence). CDR3 length: 17 residues. The J segment lost 0 bases and the V segment lost 2 bases, leaving 3 bases of the junction unmatched. For the CDR3, the DNA is TGTGCCTGGAGTACCGGGACAGGGGGCTCTGGGGCCAACGTCCTGACTTTC. Protein: CAWSTGTGGSGANVLTF.

The chain joins TRBV6-5 to TRBJ1-2; no reliable D call. CDR3 length: 12 residues. CDR1 is MNHEY and CDR2 is SVGAGI in the germline V gene. V dropped 4 bases and J dropped 5 bases, with 8 bases sitting between them. CDR3 protein: CASSSDFYGYTF. CDR3 nucleotide sequence: TGTGCCAGCAGTTCCGACTTTTATGGCTACACCTTC.

This clone was seen only a few times. The chain is built from TRBV5-1 and TRBJ2-7; D is possibly TRBD2 (5 bases). Between the trimmed V and J ends, which lost 6 bases and 1 base, there was a span of 17 bases. The CDR3 extends over 15 amino acids. The germline V gene encodes CDR1 SGHRS and CDR2 YFSETQ. The CDR3 reads CASTLSGNPSYEQYF. CDR3 DNA sequence: TGCGCCAGCACCCTAAGCGGAAACCCTTCCTACGAGCAGTACTTC. The complete variable domain, with remaining parts taken from reference TRBV5-1 and TRBJ2-7, reads KAGVTQTPRYLIKTRGQQVTLSCSPISGHRSVSWYQQTPGQGLQFLFEYFSETQRNKGNFPGRFSGRQFSNSRSEMNVSTLELGDSALYLCASTLSGNPSYEQYFGPGTRLTVT.

The chain has TRBV28 and TRBJ1-2; no definite D call. The germline V gene encodes CDR1 MDHEN and CDR2 SYDVKM. The CDR3 length is 8 residues. Here the CDR3 DNA reads TGTGGGTACGGGGGCTACACCTTC. It yields the protein CGYGGYTF.

The V and J genes are TRBV5-1 and TRBJ2-2, with D perhaps TRBD1 (5 bases). This CDR3 is 14 amino acids long. V lost 3 bases and J 7 bases, leaving 13 bases between the germline ends. Germline CDR1 reads SGHRS; CDR2 reads YFSETQ. CDR3 residues: CASSSGRADGELFF. DNA for the CDR3: TGCGCCAGCAGCTCGGGCAGGGCGGACGGGGAGCTGTTTTTT.